This T cell receptor (beta chain) was identified in a study of T cells in Graves' hyperthyroidism and ophthalmopathy. TCR beta CDR3 regions were amplified from RNA transcripts. First-round RT-PCR with HTBI primers amplified the TCR CDR3 region. From the multiplex PCR reads, TCRdb called clonotypes with MiXCR, one entry per CDR3 protein. The table includes approximately 400,000 distinct CDR3 sequences, just under 25% detected once. V was clipped by 2 bases and J by 2 bases, with 10 bases between them. CDR3 length: 15 residues. The genes are TRBV12-3 or TRBV12-4 and TRBJ2-1; tentative D call: TRBD1 (5 bases). This clonotype was sampled from a man in his forties or fifties with Graves' hyperthyroidism. The sequenced sample was blood. CDR3 in amino acids: CASSLRLGAYNEQFF. The CDR3 DNA follows: TGTGCCAGCAGTTTAAGGCTAGGGGCCTACAATGAGCAGTTCTTC.